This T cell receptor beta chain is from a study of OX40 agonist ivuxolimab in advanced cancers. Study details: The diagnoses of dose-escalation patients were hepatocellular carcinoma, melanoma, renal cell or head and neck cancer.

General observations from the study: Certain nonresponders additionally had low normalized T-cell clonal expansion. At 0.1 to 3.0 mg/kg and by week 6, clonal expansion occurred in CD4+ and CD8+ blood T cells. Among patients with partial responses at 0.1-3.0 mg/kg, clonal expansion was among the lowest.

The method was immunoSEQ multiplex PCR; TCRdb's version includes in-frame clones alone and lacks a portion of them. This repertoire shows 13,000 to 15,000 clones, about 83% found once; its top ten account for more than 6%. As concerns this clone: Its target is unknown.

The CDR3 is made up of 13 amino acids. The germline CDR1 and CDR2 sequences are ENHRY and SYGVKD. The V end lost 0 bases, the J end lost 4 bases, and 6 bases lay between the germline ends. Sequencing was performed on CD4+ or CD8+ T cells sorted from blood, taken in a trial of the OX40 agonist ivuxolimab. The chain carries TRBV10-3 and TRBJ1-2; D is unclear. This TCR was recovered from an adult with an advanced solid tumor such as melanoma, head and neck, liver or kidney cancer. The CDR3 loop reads CAISESTGYGYTF. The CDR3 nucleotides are TGTGCCATCAGTGAGTCGACGGGCTATGGCTACACCTTC.